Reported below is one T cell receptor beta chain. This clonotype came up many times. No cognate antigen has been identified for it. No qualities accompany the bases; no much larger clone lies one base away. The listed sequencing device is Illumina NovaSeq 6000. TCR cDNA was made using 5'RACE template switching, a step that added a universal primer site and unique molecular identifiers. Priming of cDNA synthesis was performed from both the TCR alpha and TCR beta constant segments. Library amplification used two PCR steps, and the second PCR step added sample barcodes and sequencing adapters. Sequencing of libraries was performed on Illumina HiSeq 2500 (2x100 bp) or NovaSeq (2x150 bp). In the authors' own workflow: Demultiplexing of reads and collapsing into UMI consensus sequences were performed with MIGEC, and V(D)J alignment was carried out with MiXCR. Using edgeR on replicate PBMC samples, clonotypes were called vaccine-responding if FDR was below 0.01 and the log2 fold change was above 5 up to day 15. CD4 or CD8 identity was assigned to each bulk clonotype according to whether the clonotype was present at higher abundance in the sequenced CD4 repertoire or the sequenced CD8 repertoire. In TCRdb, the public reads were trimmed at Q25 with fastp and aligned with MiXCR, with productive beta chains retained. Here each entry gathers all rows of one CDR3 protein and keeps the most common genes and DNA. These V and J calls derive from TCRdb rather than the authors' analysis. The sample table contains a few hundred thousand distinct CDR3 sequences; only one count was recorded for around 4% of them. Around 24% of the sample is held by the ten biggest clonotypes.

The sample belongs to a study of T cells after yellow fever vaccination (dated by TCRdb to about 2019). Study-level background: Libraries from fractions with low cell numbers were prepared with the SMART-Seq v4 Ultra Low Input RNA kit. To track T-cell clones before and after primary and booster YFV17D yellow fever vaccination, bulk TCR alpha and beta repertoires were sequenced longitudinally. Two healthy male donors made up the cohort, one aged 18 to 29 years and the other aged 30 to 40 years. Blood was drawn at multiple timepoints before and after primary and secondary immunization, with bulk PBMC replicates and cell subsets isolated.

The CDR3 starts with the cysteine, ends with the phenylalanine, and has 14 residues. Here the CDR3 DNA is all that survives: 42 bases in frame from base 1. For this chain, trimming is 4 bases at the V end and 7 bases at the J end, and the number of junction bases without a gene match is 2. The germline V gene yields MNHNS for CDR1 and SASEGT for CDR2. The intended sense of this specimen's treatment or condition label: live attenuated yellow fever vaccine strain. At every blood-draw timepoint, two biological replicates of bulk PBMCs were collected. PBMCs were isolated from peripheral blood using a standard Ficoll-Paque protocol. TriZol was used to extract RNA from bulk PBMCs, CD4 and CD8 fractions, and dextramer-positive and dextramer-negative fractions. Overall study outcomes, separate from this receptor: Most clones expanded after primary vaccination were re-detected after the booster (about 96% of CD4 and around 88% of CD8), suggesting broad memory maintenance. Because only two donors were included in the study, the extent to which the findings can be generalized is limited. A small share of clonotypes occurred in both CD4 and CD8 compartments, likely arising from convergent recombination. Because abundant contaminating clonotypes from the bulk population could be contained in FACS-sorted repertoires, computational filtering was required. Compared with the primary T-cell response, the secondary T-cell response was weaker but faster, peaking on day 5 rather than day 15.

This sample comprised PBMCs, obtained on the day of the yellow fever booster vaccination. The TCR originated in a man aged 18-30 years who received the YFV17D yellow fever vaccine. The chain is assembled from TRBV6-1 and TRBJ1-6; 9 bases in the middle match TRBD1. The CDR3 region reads CASSVGTGNSPLHF. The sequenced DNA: TGTGCCAGCAGTGTTGGGACAGGGAATTCACCCCTCCACTTT.